Listed here are 6 T cell receptor beta chains from one sample, sequenced in a study of blood T cells in healthy people across ages. A J-beta primer mix and a sample-barcoded 5' primer were used in a second PCR of roughly 6 to 12 cycles. Using its own MiXCR run on the 5' RACE reads, TCRdb lists one record per CDR3 protein. Of roughly 800,000 distinct CDR3 sequences listed, roughly 53% are singletons. Sequencing was carried out using blood. These receptors originate from a man at least 80 years old in good health.

V usage is TRBV12-3 or TRBV12-4 and J usage is TRBJ2-1; 7 positions match TRBD2. The CDR3 spans 16 residues. After removal of 3 bases from V and 3 bases from J, the junction contained 8 bases not matched to a gene. This chain's CDR3 is CASSFPTSVNYNEQFF. The CDR3 nucleotides are TGTGCCAGCAGTTTCCCTACTAGCGTCAACTACAATGAGCAGTTCTTC.

V gene TRBV29-1 combines with J gene TRBJ2-2; possibly TRBD2 for D (6 bases). Trimming pared 6 bases from V and 1 base from J, leaving 12 bases between. Germline lookup yields CDR1 SQVTM and CDR2 ANQGSEA. This CDR3 has 14 residues. The CDR3 spells CSVVAERNTGELFF. The DNA of the CDR3 is TGCAGCGTGGTAGCGGAAAGGAACACCGGGGAGCTGTTTTTT.

This clonotype has a single count. The chain couples TRBV12-3 or TRBV12-4 to TRBJ2-7, with D unclear. V gave up 3 bases and J gave up 7 bases, with 13 bases separating them. The CDR3 is 13 amino acids. The DNA for the CDR3 is TGTGCCAGCAGTTTCTTAGTTTACAATGAGCAGTACTTC. Translated, it gives CASSFLVYNEQYF.

In this sample, this clonotype turned up once. The J gene is TRBJ2-7, the V gene TRBV27; TRBD2 matches 13 bases. The end of the DNA fits TRBJ2-5 better, so the J call may be wrong. This CDR3 region has 17 residues. Looked up from germline, CDR1 is MNHEY and CDR2 is SMNVEV (reference sequence). CDR3 nucleotide sequence: TGTGCCAGCAGCCGCATACTAGCGGGAGGGCCGGGGGAGACCCAGTACTTC. It yields the protein CASSRILAGGPGETQYF.

In this sample, this clonotype turned up a few times. This chain links TRBV24-1 with TRBJ2-1, with 9 bases fitting TRBD2. Trimming cost V 5 bases and J 5 bases; bases outside gene matches: 9. Germline assignment: CDR1 KGHDR and CDR2 SFDVKD. CDR3 length equals 16 residues. CDR3 in amino acids: CATSGISGGPNNEQFF. DNA of the CDR3: TGTGCCACCAGTGGTATTAGCGGGGGACCCAACAATGAGCAGTTCTTC.

This clonotype showed up just a few times. This chain connects TRBV18 to TRBJ2-1; perhaps TRBD1 as D (6 bases). The CDR3 contains 12 residues. V lost 3 bases and J lost 7, with 7 bases in between. CDR1 and CDR2 from the germline V gene are KGHSH and LQKENI. CDR3 sequence (DNA): TGTGCCAGCTCACCGGGGGCAAATGAGCAGTTCTTC. Translating gives CASSPGANEQFF.